The 20 T cell receptor beta chains below were found in one sample sequenced in a study of stem cell transplantation in POMP-related autoinflammatory disease. Assay used: immunoSEQ multiplex PCR; TCRdb lists only in-frame clones, some missing. The repertoire holds more than 20,000 clones, with 80% to 85% as singletons. Specimen: CD4+ T cells from PBMCs, collected before stem cell transplantation. Every receptor here comes from a human donor with POMP-related autoinflammation and immune dysregulation (PRAID).

This clone was recorded a few times. The chain has TRBV7-9 and TRBJ1-1; D gene ambiguous. The CDR3 covers 13 residues. Germline V lookup: CDR1 SEHNR, CDR2 FQNEAQ (reference sequence). Trimming stripped 2 bases from V and 1 base from J, with 5 bases between. CDR3 in amino acids: CASSLSANTEAFF. As DNA, the CDR3 is TGTGCCAGCAGCTTAAGTGCGAACACTGAAGCTTTCTTT.

This chain uses TRBV5-1 with TRBJ1-4, with D possibly being TRBD1 (5 bases). CDR3 length equals 15 residues. Trimming removed 2 bases from V and 3 bases from J, with 11 bases in between. CDR1 SGHRS and CDR2 YFSETQ come from the germline V gene. The CDR3: CASSLGTEANEKLFF. CDR3 bases: TGCGCCAGCAGCTTAGGGACGGAAGCTAATGAAAAACTGTTTTTT. The entire variable domain, with the rest obtained from reference TRBV5-1 and TRBJ1-4, is as follows: KAGVTQTPRYLIKTRGQQVTLSCSPISGHRSVSWYQQTPGQGLQFLFEYFSETQRNKGNFPGRFSGRQFSNSRSEMNVSTLELGDSALYLCASSLGTEANEKLFFGSGTQLSVL.

The chain uses TRBV27 and TRBJ2-3, with TRBD1 matching over 7 bases. The germline V gene has CDR1 MNHEY and CDR2 SMNVEV (reference sequence). Germline trimming cut 5 bases from V and 6 bases from J; bases unmatched to any gene: 11. The length of the CDR3 is 15 residues. CDR3 amino acids: CASSPRQGHGDTQYF. CDR3 DNA: TGTGCCAGCAGTCCGCGACAGGGCCACGGGGATACGCAGTATTTT.

This clone was observed a handful of times. V gene TRBV19 combines with J gene TRBJ1-1; TRBD1 might be the D (5 bases). V was clipped by 3 bases and J by 1 base, with 6 bases between them. CDR1 is LNHDA, CDR2 SQIVND, per germline (reference sequence). This CDR3 has 13 residues. The CDR3 region is CASSMGQNTEAFF. The CDR3 coding sequence is TGTGCCAGTAGTATGGGGCAGAACACTGAAGCTTTCTTT.

Points on this clone: Within the sample, other DNA sequences also encode this same CDR3. CDR3 in DNA: TGCGCCAGCAGCTTGGAGGAGACCCAGTACTTC. Residues: CASSLEETQYF. The chain employs TRBV5-1 and TRBJ2-5, with unresolved D. Per the germline V gene, CDR1 is SGHRS and CDR2 is YFSETQ. V was pared by 0 bases and J by 5 bases, with 2 bases between. This CDR3 has 11 amino acids.

The chain has TRBV6-6 and TRBJ2-3; D perhaps matches TRBD2 (6 bases). The CDR3 contains 13 residues. V gave up 8 bases and J gave up 7 bases, with 16 bases separating them. Germline-derived CDR1 and CDR2 are MNHNY and SVGAGI (reference sequence). CDR3 DNA: TGTGCCAGCTGGCCCCAGGAGGGGAATACGCAGTATTTT. Translated, it gives CASWPQEGNTQYF.

This sequence joins TRBV5-1 and TRBJ1-1; 8 bases match TRBD1. CDR1 is SGHRS and CDR2 is YFSETQ in the germline V gene. The CDR3 spans 13 residues. With 5 bases clipped from V and 6 bases from J, the junction kept 6 bases outside the gene matches. The CDR3 is CASSTGGGAEAFF. The CDR3 nucleotides read TGCGCCAGCAGTACAGGGGGAGGGGCTGAAGCTTTCTTT.

The chain combines TRBV19 with TRBJ1-5; TRBD1 matches at 9 bases. Per germline, CDR1 LNHDA and CDR2 SQIVND (reference sequence). CDR3 length: 15 residues. V lost 5 bases to trimming and J lost 7 bases; unmatched junction nucleotides: 9. In nucleotides, the CDR3 is TGTGCCAGTAGTGAACGCAGGACAGGGGCCCAGCCCCAGCATTTT. As protein: CASSERRTGAQPQHF. The whole variable domain, filled in from reference TRBV19 and TRBJ1-5, reads DGGITQSPKYLFRKEGQNVTLSCEQNLNHDAMYWYRQDPGQGLRLIYYSQIVNDFQKGDIAEGYSVSREKKESFPLTVTSAQKNPTAFYLCASSERRTGAQPQHFGDGTRLSIL.

This clone was seen a few times. V is TRBV6-6 and J is TRBJ1-4, with D unclear. This CDR3 has 13 residues. Germline V gene sequence: CDR1 MNHNY, CDR2 SVGAGI (reference sequence). Trimming took 4 bases from V and 3 from J, leaving 6 bases between them. The CDR3 loop reads CASSSPSNEKLFF. In DNA form, the CDR3 reads TGTGCCAGCAGTTCCCCCTCTAATGAAAAACTGTTTTTT.

V and J are TRBV11-3 and TRBJ2-5, with 8 bases lining up with TRBD1. The J segment lost 2 bases and the V segment lost 5 bases, leaving 4 bases of the junction unmatched. This CDR3 has 14 residues. Germline V gene sequence: CDR1 SGHNT, CDR2 YENEEA. CDR3: CASSLRQGQETQYF. DNA for the CDR3: TGTGCCAGCAGCCTACGACAGGGGCAAGAGACCCAGTACTTC. The entire variable domain, with the rest obtained from reference TRBV11-3 and TRBJ2-5, is as follows: EAGVVQSPRYKIIEKKQPVAFWCNPISGHNTLYWYLQNLGQGPELLIRYENEEAVDDSQLPKDRFSAERLKGVDSTLKIQPAELGDSAVYLCASSLRQGQETQYFGPGTRLLVL.

The chain combines TRBV5-1 with TRBJ1-5; possible D gene TRBD1, 5 bases. The germline CDR1 and CDR2 sequences are SGHRS and YFSETQ. The V end lost 0 bases, the J end lost 6 bases, and 10 bases lay between the germline ends. This CDR3 spans 14 amino acids. The CDR3 nucleotides are TGCGCCAGCAGCTTGGCGGGGCCCCCTCAGCCCCAGCATTTT. Amino acids: CASSLAGPPQPQHF.

The chain uses TRBV6-5 and TRBJ1-1, with D unclear. Germline V gives CDR1 MNHEY, CDR2 SVGAGI. Trimming took 0 bases from V and 8 from J, leaving 7 bases between them. The CDR3 has 12 amino acids. As DNA, the CDR3 is TGTGCCAGCAGTTACTCGGGCAGGGAAGCTTTCTTT. Its protein is CASSYSGREAFF.

V gene TRBV10-2 combines with J gene TRBJ1-6, with 8 nucleotides matching TRBD1. Germline V lookup: CDR1 WSHSY, CDR2 SAAADI. The CDR3 consists of 15 residues. The V segment lost 6 bases and the J segment 6 bases; nucleotides outside the gene matches: 7. CDR3 protein: CASRDRAFGNSPLHF. The CDR3 region has the DNA TGCGCCAGCAGGGACAGGGCGTTCGGTAATTCACCCCTCCACTTT.

The V call is TRBV2, the J call TRBJ1-2; D not certain. CDR3 length: 13 amino acids. V lost 3 bases and J lost 4, with 9 bases in between. The germline gives CDR1 SNHLY, CDR2 FYNNEI. In DNA form, the CDR3 reads TGTGCCAGCAGTGAGCAGTCCTTCTATGGCTACACCTTC. It encodes CASSEQSFYGYTF.

This rearrangement joins TRBV6-5 to TRBJ1-3; D is uncertain. With 0 bases removed from V and 0 bases from J, the gap between germline ends came to 9 bases. This CDR3 is 16 amino acids long. The germline V gene has CDR1 MNHEY and CDR2 SVGAGI. CDR3 in amino acids: CASSYSRQNSGNTIYF. Written as DNA, the CDR3 is TGTGCCAGCAGTTACTCGAGGCAAAACTCTGGAAACACCATATATTTT.

V gene TRBV28 combines with J gene TRBJ1-4, with 8 bases that match TRBD1. Looked up from germline, CDR1 is MDHEN and CDR2 is SYDVKM. The junction had 11 bases not matched to a gene; V was cut back by 5 bases and J by 6 bases. The CDR3 consists of 16 residues. CDR3 loop: CASSAADRGGDEKLFF. CDR3 nucleotides: TGTGCCAGCAGTGCCGCCGACAGGGGCGGGGATGAAAAACTGTTTTTT.

The rearrangement uses TRBV5-6 and TRBJ2-7, with a tentative D call TRBD2 (6 bases). V lost 4 bases, J lost 2 bases, and 16 bases lay in between. This CDR3 region has 15 residues. Germline V gene sequence: CDR1 SGHDT, CDR2 YYEEEE. Here the CDR3 DNA reads TGTGCCAGCAGCGCCGGGGGAATGAAAGCCTACGAGCAGTACTTC. This sequence encodes CASSAGGMKAYEQYF.

The chain carries TRBV4-1 and TRBJ2-7; 8 bases match TRBD1. Germline loops: CDR1 MGHRA, CDR2 YSYEKL. J lost 3 bases, V lost 4 bases, and 11 bases had no gene match. This CDR3 spans 16 amino acids. As DNA, the CDR3 is TGCGCCAGCAGCCTCCATGCCCGGACAGGGAGCTACGAGCAGTACTTC. The encoded protein is CASSLHARTGSYEQYF.

CDR3 sequence reads: CASSQTGTGVGNTIYF. CDR3 DNA: TGCGCCAGCAGCCAGACCGGGACAGGGGTAGGAAACACCATATATTTT. The chain carries TRBV5-1 and TRBJ1-3; 10 nucleotides agree with TRBD1. From germline, CDR1 is SGHRS and CDR2 YFSETQ. The V segment lost 4 bases and the J segment 4 bases; nucleotides outside the gene matches: 8. This CDR3 is 16 amino acids long.

The chain recombines TRBV2 with TRBJ2-7, with 12 positions matching TRBD1. This CDR3 region has 15 residues. J was trimmed by 2 bases and V by 8 bases; bases with no gene match: 7. CDR1 is SNHLY and CDR2 is FYNNEI in the germline V gene. The chain's CDR3 is CASLQGDRGPYEQYF. For the CDR3, the DNA is TGTGCCAGCCTTCAAGGGGACAGGGGGCCCTACGAGCAGTACTTC.